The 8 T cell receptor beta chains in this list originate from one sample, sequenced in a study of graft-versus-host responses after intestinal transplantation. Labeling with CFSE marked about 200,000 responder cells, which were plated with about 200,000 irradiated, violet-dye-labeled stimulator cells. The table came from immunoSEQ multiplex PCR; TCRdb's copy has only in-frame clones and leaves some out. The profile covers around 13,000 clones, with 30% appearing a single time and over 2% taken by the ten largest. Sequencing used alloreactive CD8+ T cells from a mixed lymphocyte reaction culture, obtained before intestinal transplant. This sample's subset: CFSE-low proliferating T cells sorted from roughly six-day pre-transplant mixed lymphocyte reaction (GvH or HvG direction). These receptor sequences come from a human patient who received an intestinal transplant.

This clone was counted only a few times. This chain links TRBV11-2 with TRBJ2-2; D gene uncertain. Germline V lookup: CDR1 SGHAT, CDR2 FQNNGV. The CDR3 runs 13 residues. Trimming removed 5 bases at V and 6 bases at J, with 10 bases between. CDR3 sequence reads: CASSPLVAGELFF. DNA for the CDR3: TGTGCCAGCAGCCCCTTGGTGGCCGGGGAGCTGTTTTTT.

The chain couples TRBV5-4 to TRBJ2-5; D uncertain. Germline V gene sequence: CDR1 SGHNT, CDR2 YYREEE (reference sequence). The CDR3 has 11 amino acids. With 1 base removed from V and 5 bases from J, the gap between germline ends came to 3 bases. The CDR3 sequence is CASSLYETQYF. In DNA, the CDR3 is TGTGCCAGCAGCTTGTATGAGACCCAGTACTTC.

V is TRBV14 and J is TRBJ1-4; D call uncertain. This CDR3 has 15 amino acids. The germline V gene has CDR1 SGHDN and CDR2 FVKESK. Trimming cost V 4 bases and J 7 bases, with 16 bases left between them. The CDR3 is CASSPYLGSSEKLFF. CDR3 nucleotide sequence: TGTGCCAGCAGCCCATACCTCGGCAGTTCTGAAAAACTGTTTTTT.

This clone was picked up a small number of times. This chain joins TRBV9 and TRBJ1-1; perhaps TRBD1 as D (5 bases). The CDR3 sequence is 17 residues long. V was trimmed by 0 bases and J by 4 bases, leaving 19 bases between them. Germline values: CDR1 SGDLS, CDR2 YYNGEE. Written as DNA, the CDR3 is TGTGCCAGCAGCGTAGAGGGGAAGGCAGGGTGGGGCACTGAAGCTTTCTTT. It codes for CASSVEGKAGWGTEAFF. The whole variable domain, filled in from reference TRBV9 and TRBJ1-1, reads DSGVTQTPKHLITATGQRVTLRCSPRSGDLSVYWYQQSLDQGLQFLIQYYNGEERAKGNILERFSAQQFPDLHSELNLSSLELGDSALYFCASSVEGKAGWGTEAFFGQGTRLTVV.

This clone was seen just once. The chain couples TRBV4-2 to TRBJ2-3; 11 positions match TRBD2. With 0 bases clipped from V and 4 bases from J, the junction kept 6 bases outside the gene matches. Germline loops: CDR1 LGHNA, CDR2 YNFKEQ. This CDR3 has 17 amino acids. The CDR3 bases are TGTGCCAGCAGCCAAGATGTTCCGGGACTAGCGGCAGATACGCAGTATTTT. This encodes CASSQDVPGLAADTQYF.

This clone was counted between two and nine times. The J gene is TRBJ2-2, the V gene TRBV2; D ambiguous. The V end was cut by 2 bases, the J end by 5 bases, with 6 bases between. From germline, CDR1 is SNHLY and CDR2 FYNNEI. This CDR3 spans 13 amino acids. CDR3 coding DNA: TGTGCCAGCAGTGAATGGAAAACCGGGGAGCTGTTTTTT. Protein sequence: CASSEWKTGELFF.

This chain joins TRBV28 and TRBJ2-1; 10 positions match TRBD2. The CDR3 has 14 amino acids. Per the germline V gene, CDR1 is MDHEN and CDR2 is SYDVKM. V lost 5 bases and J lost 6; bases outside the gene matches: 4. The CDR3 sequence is CASSLSSGSNEQFF. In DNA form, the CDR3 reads TGTGCCAGCAGTCTATCTAGCGGGAGCAATGAGCAGTTCTTC.

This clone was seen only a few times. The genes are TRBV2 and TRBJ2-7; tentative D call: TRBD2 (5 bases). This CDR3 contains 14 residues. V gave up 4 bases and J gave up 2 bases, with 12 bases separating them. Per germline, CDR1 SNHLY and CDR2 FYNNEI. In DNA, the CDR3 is TGTGCCAGCAGTGGCTCTGGACTCCCCTACGAGCAGTACTTC. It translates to CASSGSGLPYEQYF.